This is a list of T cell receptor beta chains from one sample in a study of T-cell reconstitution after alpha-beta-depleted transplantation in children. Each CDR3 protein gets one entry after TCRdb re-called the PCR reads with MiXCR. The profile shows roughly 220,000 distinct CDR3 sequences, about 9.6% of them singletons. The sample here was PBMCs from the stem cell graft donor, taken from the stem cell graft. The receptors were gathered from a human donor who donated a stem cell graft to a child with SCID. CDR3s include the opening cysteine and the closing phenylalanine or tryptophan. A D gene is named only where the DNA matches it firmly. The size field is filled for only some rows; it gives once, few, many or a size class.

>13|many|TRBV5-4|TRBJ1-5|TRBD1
TGTGCCAGCAGCTCCGGGACAGATCAGCCCCAGCATTTT
CASSSGTDQPQHF
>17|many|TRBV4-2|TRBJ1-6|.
TGTGCCAGCAGCCAAGATCGGGGTCAATCGCCTAATTCACCCCTCCACTTT
CASSQDRGQSPNSPLHF
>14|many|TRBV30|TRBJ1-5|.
TGTGCCTGGAGAAAAACAGGGATGGGCCAGCCCCAGCATTTT
CAWRKTGMGQPQHF
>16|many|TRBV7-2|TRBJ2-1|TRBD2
TGTGCCAGCATCCACCGAAAGCGGGGGAGCTACAATGAGCAGTTCTTC
CASIHRKRGSYNEQFF
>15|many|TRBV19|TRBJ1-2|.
TGTGCCAGTAGTGACAACAGGATTGGGAACTATGGCTACACCTTC
CASSDNRIGNYGYTF
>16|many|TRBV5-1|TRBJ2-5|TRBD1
TGCGCCAGCACCCTGGCTGGGACAGGGAATCAAGAGACCCAGTACTTC
CASTLAGTGNQETQYF
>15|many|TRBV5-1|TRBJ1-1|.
TGCGCCAGCAGCTTGGGAGGGGCCGTTGATCCCCAAGCTTTCTTT
CASSLGGAVDPQAFF
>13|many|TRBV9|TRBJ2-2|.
TGTGCCAGCAGCGTAGATGTAGCCGGGGAGCTGTTTTTT
CASSVDVAGELFF
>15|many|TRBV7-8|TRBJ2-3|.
TGTGCCAGCAGCCCATCTGGGTACAGCACAGATACGCAGTATTTT
CASSPSGYSTDTQYF
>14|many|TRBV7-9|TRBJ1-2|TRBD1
TGTGCCAGCAGCCTTAACCAGGGGGCCGGTGGCTACACCTTC
CASSLNQGAGGYTF
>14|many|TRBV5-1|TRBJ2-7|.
TGCGCCAGCAGCCTTTCGACAGGCTGGTACGAGCAGTACTTC
CASSLSTGWYEQYF
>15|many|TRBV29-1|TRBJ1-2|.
TGCAGCGCCGAACGGGTGACGGGGGGAAACTATGGCTACACCTTC
CSAERVTGGNYGYTF
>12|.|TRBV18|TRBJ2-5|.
TGTGCCAGCTCACCGAAGGACGTCTCCCAGTACTTC
CASSPKDVSQYF
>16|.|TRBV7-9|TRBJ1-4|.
TGTGCCAGCAGCTTAGGAGTCTATGCAACTAACGAAAAACTGTTTTTT
CASSLGVYATNEKLFF
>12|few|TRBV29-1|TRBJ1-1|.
TGCAGCGTTGAATACAGGAGATCTGAAGCTTTCTTT
CSVEYRRSEAFF
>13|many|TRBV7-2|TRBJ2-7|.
TGTGCCAGCGCCGGGACAACCGTATACGAGCAGTACTTC
CASAGTTVYEQYF
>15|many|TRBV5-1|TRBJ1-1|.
TGCGCCAGCAGCTTGGGGGGCCAGACCGGCACTGAAGCTTTCTTT
CASSLGGQTGTEAFF
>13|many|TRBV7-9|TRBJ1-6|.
TGTGCCAGCGGGCTGGCAGCGAATTCACCCCTCCACTTT
CASGLAANSPLHF
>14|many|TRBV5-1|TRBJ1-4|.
TGCGCCAGCAGCTTGATGGGTTGGTCTGAAAAACTGTTTTTT
CASSLMGWSEKLFF
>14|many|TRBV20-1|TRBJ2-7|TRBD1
TGCAGTGCTAGAGCCCCGACAGGGGAGGACGAGCAGTACTTC
CSARAPTGEDEQYF
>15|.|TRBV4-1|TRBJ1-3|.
TGCGCCAGCAGCCAGGCTTCCTTCTCTGGAAACACCATATATTTT
CASSQASFSGNTIYF
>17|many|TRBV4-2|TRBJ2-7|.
TGTGCCAGCAGCCAAGATACACGGGGGGCTGCCTCCTACGAGCAGTACTTC
CASSQDTRGAASYEQYF
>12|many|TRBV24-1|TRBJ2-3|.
TGTGCCACCAGTGACCAAGGAGATACGCAGTATTTT
CATSDQGDTQYF
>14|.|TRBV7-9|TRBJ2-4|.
TGTGCCAGCAGCTTCTTACTGGCCAAAAACATTCAGTACTTC
CASSFLLAKNIQYF
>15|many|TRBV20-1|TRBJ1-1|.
TGCAGTGCTAGAGATCTGGAGGGTTTCTACACTGAAGCTTTCTTT
CSARDLEGFYTEAFF
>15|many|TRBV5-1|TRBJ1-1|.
TGCGCCAGCAGCTCTACCGGGACACTTAACACTGAAGCTTTCTTT
CASSSTGTLNTEAFF
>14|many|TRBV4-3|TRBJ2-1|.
TGCGCCAGCAGCCCTTTTTCGACAGAAAATGAGCAGTTCTTC
CASSPFSTENEQFF
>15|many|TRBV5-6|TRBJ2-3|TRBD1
TGTGCCAGCAGCAATGCAGGGGGCTCAGGGGATACGCAGTATTTT
CASSNAGGSGDTQYF
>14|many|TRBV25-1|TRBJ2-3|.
TGTGCCAGCAGTGACTGGGCCAGCACAGATACGCAGTATTTT
CASSDWASTDTQYF
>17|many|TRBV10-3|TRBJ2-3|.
TGTGCCATCAGTCATGGTTCGGGCATCCCCAGTTCGGATACGCAGTATTTT
CAISHGSGIPSSDTQYF
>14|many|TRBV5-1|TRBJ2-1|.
TGCGCCAGCAGCTTGGATCTAGGTTACAATGAGCAGTTCTTC
CASSLDLGYNEQFF
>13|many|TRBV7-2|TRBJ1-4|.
TGTGCCAGCAGCTTGGGAGATGGAGGGAAACTGTTTTTT
CASSLGDGGKLFF
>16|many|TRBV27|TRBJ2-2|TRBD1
TGTGCCAGCAGCACCGGGCGACAGGGGCGTACCGGGGAGCTGTTTTTT
CASSTGRQGRTGELFF
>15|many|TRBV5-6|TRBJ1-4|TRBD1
TGTGCCAGCAGCTTGTTTGGGACAGCTTATGAAAAACTGTTTTTT
CASSLFGTAYEKLFF
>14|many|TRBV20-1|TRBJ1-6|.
TGCAGTGCTAGAGCGGGACGGTATAATTCACCCCTCCACTTT
CSARAGRYNSPLHF
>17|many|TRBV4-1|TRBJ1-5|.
TGCGCCAGCAGCCAAACTACTACAGGGACGCGCAATCAGCCCCAGCATTTT
CASSQTTTGTRNQPQHF
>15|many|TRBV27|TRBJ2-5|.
TGTGCCAGCAGCCATTATAGGTCAGGGGCCGAGACCCAGTACTTC
CASSHYRSGAETQYF
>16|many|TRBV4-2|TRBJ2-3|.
TGTGCCAGCAGCCAAGATACCTCGTTGAGCACAGATACGCAGTATTTT
CASSQDTSLSTDTQYF
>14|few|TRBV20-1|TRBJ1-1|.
TGCAGTGCTAGAGGCGGGGCGGAGAACACTGAAGCTTTCTTT
CSARGGAENTEAFF
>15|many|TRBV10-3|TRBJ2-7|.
TGTGCCATCAGTGACGGGTCAGGAGCTTCCTACGAGCAGTACTTC
CAISDGSGASYEQYF
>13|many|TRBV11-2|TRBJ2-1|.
TGTGCCAGCAGCTTCGAATCGGGGGATGAGCAGTTCTTC
CASSFESGDEQFF
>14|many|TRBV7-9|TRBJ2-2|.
TGTGCCAGCAGCTTAGGTGTCGACACCGGGGAGCTGTTTTTT
CASSLGVDTGELFF
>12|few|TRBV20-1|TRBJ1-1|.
TGCAGTGCTGCACCGGACTTCGGTGAAGCTTTCTTT
CSAAPDFGEAFF
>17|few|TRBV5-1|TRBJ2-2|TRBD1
TGCGCCAGCAGCTTCCTTGGGCAGGGGGTGAACACCGGGGAGCTGTTTTTT
CASSFLGQGVNTGELFF
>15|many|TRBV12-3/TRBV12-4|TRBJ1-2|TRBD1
TGTGCCAGCAGCCCCCGGGACAGGGGTAAGGTCGGCTACACCTTC
CASSPRDRGKVGYTF
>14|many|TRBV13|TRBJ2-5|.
TGTGCCAGCAGCTTAACAGGATGGGCCGAGACCCAGTACTTC
CASSLTGWAETQYF
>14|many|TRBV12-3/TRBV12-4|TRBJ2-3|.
TGTGCCAGCAGTTCTTCTGGGGGCACAGATACGCAGTATTTT
CASSSSGGTDTQYF
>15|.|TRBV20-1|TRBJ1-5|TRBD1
TGCAGTGCTAGACCCGGGACAGGGAGCAATCAGCCCCAGCATTTT
CSARPGTGSNQPQHF
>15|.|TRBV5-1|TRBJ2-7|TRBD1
TGCGCCAGCAGCTTGGAGGGACAGGTGGGCTACGAGCAGTACTTC
CASSLEGQVGYEQYF
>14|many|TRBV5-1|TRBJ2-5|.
TGCGCCAGCAGCTTACAAGGGGTTCAAGAGACCCAGTACTTC
CASSLQGVQETQYF
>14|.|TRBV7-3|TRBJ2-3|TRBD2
TGTGCCAGCAGTTCGGGGGGACGCACAGATACGCAGTATTTT
CASSSGGRTDTQYF
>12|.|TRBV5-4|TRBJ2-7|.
TGTGCCAGCAGCTTGGAGGGGGACGAGCAGTACTTC
CASSLEGDEQYF